One and the same sample provided the 16 T cell receptor beta chains below, sequenced in a study of blood T cell repertoires in COVID-19. The assay was immunoSEQ multiplex PCR, and TCRdb's table has in-frame clones only and misses some. Of over 600,000 clones in the sample, 75% to 90% are singletons; the top ten hold more than 0.25%. The material sequenced was peripheral blood. The receptor set was obtained from a woman aged 18 to 35 with acute or convalescent COVID-19.

This clone was seen a single time. The chain employs TRBV6-1 and TRBJ1-5; D remains unclear. The CDR3 contains 17 residues. The V end was cut by 2 bases, the J end by 3 bases, with 17 bases between. Germline CDR1 and CDR2: MNHNS and SASEGT. CDR3: CASSETLGHEYNQPQHF. The CDR3 DNA sequence: TGTGCCAGCAGTGAAACGCTGGGCCACGAATACAATCAGCCCCAGCATTTT.

The chain carries TRBV24-1 and TRBJ1-1; D may be TRBD1 (6 bases). Germline V lookup: CDR1 KGHDR, CDR2 SFDVKD. Trimming cost V 2 bases and J 1 base, with 16 bases left between them. The CDR3 contains 17 residues. Here the CDR3 reads CATSDSPSGTKNTEAFF. The CDR3 bases are TGTGCCACCAGTGATTCCCCTTCCGGGACAAAGAACACTGAAGCTTTCTTT.

This sequence joins TRBV6-2 or TRBV6-3 and TRBJ1-3, with D perhaps TRBD1 (6 bases). Trimming removed 0 bases from V and 0 bases from J, with 9 bases in between. In germline, CDR1 is MNHEY, CDR2 SVGEGT. The CDR3 totals 16 residues. Here the CDR3 DNA reads TGTGCCAGCAGTTACTCGGGACAAATCTCTGGAAACACCATATATTTT. Protein product: CASSYSGQISGNTIYF.

The chain couples TRBV27 to TRBJ2-7; 7 bases map to TRBD1. V lost 0 bases and J lost 6; bases outside the gene matches: 5. Germline values: CDR1 MNHEY, CDR2 SMNVEV (reference sequence). This CDR3 contains 14 residues. The CDR3 nucleotides are TGTGCCAGCAGTTTATCCGACAGGGTTTCCGAGCAGTACTTC. It yields the protein CASSLSDRVSEQYF.

The chain has TRBV27 and TRBJ1-2; tentatively, D is TRBD1 (6 bases). Germline loops: CDR1 MNHEY, CDR2 SMNVEV (reference sequence). CDR3 length: 13 residues. V was pared by 5 bases and J by 7 bases, with 14 bases between. CDR3 amino acids: CASSNPRGGGYTF. CDR3 DNA: TGTGCCAGCAGTAACCCCCGAGGGGGTGGCTACACCTTC.

The chain recombines TRBV2 with TRBJ2-7, with D possibly being TRBD1 (6 bases). This CDR3 has 13 residues. Between the trimmed V and J ends, which lost 1 base and 7 bases, there was a span of 11 bases. Germline V CDR1 and CDR2: SNHLY, FYNNEI. CDR3 nucleotides: TGTGCCAGCAGTGAAGGGACAGCGTGGGAGCAGTACTTC. Translated: CASSEGTAWEQYF.

The rearrangement joins TRBV30 to TRBJ2-7, with 16 bases aligning to TRBD2. CDR3 length: 14 amino acids. The germline gives CDR1 GTSNPN, CDR2 SVGIG (reference sequence). The J segment lost 7 bases and the V segment lost 5 bases, leaving 5 bases of the junction unmatched. The CDR3 loop is CAWGTSGGAGEQYF. The CDR3 nucleotides read TGTGCCTGGGGGACTAGCGGGGGGGCCGGAGAGCAGTACTTC.

J is TRBJ1-2 and V is TRBV6-5, with TRBD1 as a possible D gene (6 bases). There are 13 residues in the CDR3. Germline V lookup: CDR1 MNHEY, CDR2 SVGAGI. V was clipped by 8 bases and J by 8 bases, with 18 bases between them. The CDR3 nucleotides read TGTGCCAGCCGACCGACAGGTGCTGAAGGCTACACCTTC. Its protein is CASRPTGAEGYTF.

On this clone itself: This sample includes further DNA sequences coding for the same CDR3. This sequence joins TRBV19 and TRBJ2-6; the D gene is possibly TRBD2 (7 bases). V shed 3 bases and J shed 2 bases, with 11 bases lying between them. The CDR3 has 16 residues. Germline-derived CDR1 and CDR2 are LNHDA and SQIVND (reference sequence). The CDR3 sequence is CASSIRGGAGANVLTF. For the CDR3, the DNA is TGTGCCAGTAGTATCAGGGGAGGGGCTGGGGCCAACGTCCTGACTTTC.

The chain joins TRBV24-1 to TRBJ2-7, with D tentatively TRBD1 (6 bases). Germline assignment: CDR1 KGHDR and CDR2 SFDVKD. V was pared by 3 bases and J by 6 bases, with 11 bases between. The CDR3 has 13 amino acids. DNA for the CDR3: TGTGCCACCAGTGATACCGGACAGCTCGAGCAGTACTTC. It codes for CATSDTGQLEQYF.

V and J are TRBV5-1 and TRBJ2-3; 14 bases are a match to TRBD2. Germline CDR1 SGHRS, CDR2 YFSETQ. CDR3 length: 16 amino acids. Unmatched junction bases numbered 3, after V lost 2 bases and J lost 4 bases. CDR3 region: CASSFQTSGGADTQYF. The CDR3, as DNA: TGCGCCAGCAGCTTCCAGACTAGCGGGGGGGCAGATACGCAGTATTTT.

The V and J genes are TRBV27 and TRBJ1-5, with D possibly matching TRBD1 (5 bases). The germline V and J ends were trimmed by 3 bases and 0 bases, with 9 bases remaining between them. Germline loops: CDR1 MNHEY, CDR2 SMNVEV (reference sequence). The CDR3 contains 15 residues. The CDR3 reads CASSFGRGSNQPQHF. The CDR3 region has the DNA TGTGCCAGCAGTTTTGGGAGGGGTAGCAATCAGCCCCAGCATTTT.

The gene calls are TRBV5-5 and TRBJ1-3; D not certain. Per germline, CDR1 SGHKS and CDR2 YYEKEE (reference sequence). CDR3 length: 11 residues. V lost 0 bases and J 7 bases, leaving 2 bases between the germline ends. The CDR3 nucleotides read TGTGCCAGCAGCTTGGCGAACACCATATATTTT. Its translation: CASSLANTIYF.

The chain is built from TRBV5-1 and TRBJ1-3; 7 bases match TRBD1. This CDR3 spans 15 amino acids. Per the germline V gene, CDR1 is SGHRS and CDR2 is YFSETQ. V lost 0 bases to trimming and J lost 8 bases; unmatched junction nucleotides: 8. The CDR3, as DNA: TGCGCCAGCAGCTTGGACCTCAGGGGGGCGGACACCATATATTTT. Its translation: CASSLDLRGADTIYF. Supplemented by reference TRBV5-1 and TRBJ1-3, the full variable domain reads KAGVTQTPRYLIKTRGQQVTLSCSPISGHRSVSWYQQTPGQGLQFLFEYFSETQRNKGNFPGRFSGRQFSNSRSEMNVSTLELGDSALYLCASSLDLRGADTIYFGEGSWLTVV.

The chain employs TRBV19 and TRBJ2-7, with 7 bases matching TRBD2. The CDR3 loop spans 14 amino acids. V gave up 5 bases and J gave up 2 bases; unmatched junction bases: 6. Per the germline V gene, CDR1 is LNHDA and CDR2 is SQIVND (reference sequence). CDR3 in amino acids: CASSHRGLTYEQYF. CDR3 nucleotide sequence: TGTGCCAGTAGTCATAGGGGACTAACCTACGAGCAGTACTTC.

The chain joins TRBV7-2 to TRBJ1-3; D possibly corresponds to TRBD1 (6 bases). Germline CDR1 reads SGHTA; CDR2 reads FQGNSA. The CDR3 consists of 16 residues. V lost 5 bases and J 0 bases, leaving 14 bases between the germline ends. CDR3 nucleotide sequence: TGTGCCAGCAGCCCCGGACAGATCCCCTCTGGAAACACCATATATTTT. This sequence encodes CASSPGQIPSGNTIYF.